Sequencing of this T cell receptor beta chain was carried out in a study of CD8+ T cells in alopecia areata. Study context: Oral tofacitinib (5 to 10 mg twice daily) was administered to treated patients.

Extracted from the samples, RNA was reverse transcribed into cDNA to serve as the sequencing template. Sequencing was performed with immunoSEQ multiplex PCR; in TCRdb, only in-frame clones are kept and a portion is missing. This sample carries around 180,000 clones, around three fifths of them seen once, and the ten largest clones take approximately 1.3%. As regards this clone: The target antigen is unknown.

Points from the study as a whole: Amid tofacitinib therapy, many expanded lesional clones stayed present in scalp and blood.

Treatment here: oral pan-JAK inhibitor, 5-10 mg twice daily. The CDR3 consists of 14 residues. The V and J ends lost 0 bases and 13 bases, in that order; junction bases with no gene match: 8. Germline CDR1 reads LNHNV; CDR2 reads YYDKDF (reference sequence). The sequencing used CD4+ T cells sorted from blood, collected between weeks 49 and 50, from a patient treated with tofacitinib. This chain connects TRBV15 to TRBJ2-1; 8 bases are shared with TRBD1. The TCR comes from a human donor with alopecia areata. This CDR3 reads CATSRDQSGGAQFF. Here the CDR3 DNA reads TGTGCCACCAGCAGAGATCAATCAGGGGGCGCACAGTTCTTC.